The clone carrying this T cell receptor (beta chain) was seen a few times. The antigen is undetermined. The V end was cut by 2 bases, the J end by 3 bases, with 4 bases between. The germline V gene encodes CDR1 SGDLS and CDR2 YYNGEE. The CDR3 extends over 12 amino acids. The source material, RNA transcripts, was used to amplify TCR beta CDR3 regions. The HTBI primer set was used in a first-round RT-PCR of the TCR CDR3. TCRdb passed the multiplex PCR reads through MiXCR, listing each CDR3 protein once. The sample includes roughly 700,000 distinct CDR3 sequences, around a sixth of them seen just once. The entry originates in a study of T cells in Graves' hyperthyroidism and ophthalmopathy. Points from the study as a whole: Before onset, ophthalmopathy was predicted by the model a median roughly 6.4 months earlier.

Together with thyroid ultrasound, orbital computed tomography, serum thyroxine and TRAb, clinical symptoms were used for diagnoses. Source material for PBMCs was more than 7.5 ml fresh peripheral blood. Sequencing used blood. The receptor was isolated from a man aged 45-65 years with Graves' hyperthyroidism. The gene calls are TRBV9 and TRBJ2-3; no definite D call. The chain's CDR3 is CASSVATDTQYF. The CDR3 DNA sequence: TGTGCCAGCAGCGTGGCAACAGATACGCAGTATTTT.